This TCR beta chain originates from a study of T cells in localized non-small cell lung cancer. There are 15 residues in the CDR3. With 4 bases clipped from V and 4 bases from J, the junction kept 7 bases outside the gene matches. The germline V gene encodes CDR1 SGHRS and CDR2 YFSETQ. Sequencing used immunoSEQ multiplex PCR; TCRdb keeps in-frame clones, though not all of them. Among about 30,000 clones listed, 91% were seen once. This material consisted of PBMCs, taken before any cancer treatment. This clonotype was sampled from a man between 40 and 70 years old with stage II lung adenocarcinoma. The chain joins TRBV5-1 to TRBJ2-7; the match to TRBD2 covers 11 bases. CDR3 sequence (DNA): TGCGCCAGCAGCCCCAGACTAGCGGGGACTTACGAGCAGTACTTC. It codes for CASSPRLAGTYEQYF.